This T cell receptor beta chain is drawn from a study of somatic mutations in cytotoxic T cells in rheumatoid arthritis. Trimming removed 0 bases from V and 7 bases from J; junction bases left unmatched: 6. In germline, CDR1 is MGHRA, CDR2 YSYEKL. The CDR3 has 14 amino acids. TCRdb's table, derived via immunoSEQ multiplex PCR, lists solely in-frame clones and lacks some. The data show 10,000 to 15,000 clones, roughly 74% seen once. The chain recombines TRBV4-1 with TRBJ2-7; 7 bases align to TRBD2. The receptor was derived from a woman between 40 and 50 years old in good health. Sequences were obtained from CD8+ T cells sorted from blood. This CDR3 reads CASSQEVAGYEQYF. CDR3 in DNA: TGCGCCAGCAGCCAAGAGGTAGCGGGTTATGAGCAGTACTTC.